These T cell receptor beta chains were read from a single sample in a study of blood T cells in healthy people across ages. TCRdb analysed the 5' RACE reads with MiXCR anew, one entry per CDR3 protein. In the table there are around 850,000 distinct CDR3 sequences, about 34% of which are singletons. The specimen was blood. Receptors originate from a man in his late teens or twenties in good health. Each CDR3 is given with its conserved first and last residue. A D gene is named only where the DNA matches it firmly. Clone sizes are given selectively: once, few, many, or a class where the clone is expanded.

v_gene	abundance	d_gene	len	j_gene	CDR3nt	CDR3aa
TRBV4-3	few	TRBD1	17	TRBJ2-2	TGCGCCAGCAGCCAGGAAGGACAGGCCACGAACACCGGGGAGCTGTTTTTT	CASSQEGQATNTGELFF
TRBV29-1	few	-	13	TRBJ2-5	TGCAGCGTTGCTGGGGGCAGAGGGAATGAGCAGTACTTC	CSVAGGRGNEQYF
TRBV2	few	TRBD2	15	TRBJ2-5	TGTGCCAGCACCCTCCCGGGACTAGTGCACAATGAGCAGTACTTC	CASTLPGLVHNEQYF
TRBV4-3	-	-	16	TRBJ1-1	TGCGCCAGCAGCCAGGGGGAAGGGGCAGCCAACACTGAAGCTTTCTTT	CASSQGEGAANTEAFF
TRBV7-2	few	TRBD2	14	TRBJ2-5	TGTGCCAGCAGCATGGGACTAGGCCAAGAGACCCAGTACTTC	CASSMGLGQETQYF
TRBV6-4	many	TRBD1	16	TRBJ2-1	TGTGCCAGTAGTCCGGGACAGGGGGACGAAGGCAATGAGCAGTTCTTC	CASSPGQGDEGNEQFF
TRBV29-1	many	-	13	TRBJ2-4	TGCAGCGTTGCTAGCGTAGCCAAAAACATTCAGTACTTC	CSVASVAKNIQYF
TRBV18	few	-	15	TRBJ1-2	TGTGCCAGCTCACAGGACAGCGAAACTAACTATGGCTACACCTTC	CASSQDSETNYGYTF
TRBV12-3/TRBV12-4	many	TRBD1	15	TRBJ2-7	TGTGCCAGCAGTTTAGGTCAGGGGACAGCTTACGAGCAGTACTTC	CASSLGQGTAYEQYF
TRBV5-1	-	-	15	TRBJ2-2	TGCGCCAGCAGCTTGGCCGGGGCCCTCACCGGGGAGCTGTTTTTT	CASSLAGALTGELFF
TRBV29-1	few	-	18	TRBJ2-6	TGCAGCGTTGAAGATGGTGCGTGGGACGCGTCTGGGGCCAACGTCCTGACTTTC	CSVEDGAWDASGANVLTF
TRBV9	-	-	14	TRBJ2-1	TGTGCCAGCAGCGTAGACCGGAGATACAATGAGCAGTTCTTC	CASSVDRRYNEQFF
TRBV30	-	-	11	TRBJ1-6	TGTGCCTGGACAGGCAATTCACCCCTCCACTTT	CAWTGNSPLHF
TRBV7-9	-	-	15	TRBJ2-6	TGTGCCAGCAGCAAAGGGGGAACCGGGGCCAACGTCCTGACTTTC	CASSKGGTGANVLTF
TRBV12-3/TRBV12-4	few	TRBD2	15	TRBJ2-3	TGTGCCAGCGGTCCTAGCGGTCGAAACACAGATACGCAGTATTTT	CASGPSGRNTDTQYF
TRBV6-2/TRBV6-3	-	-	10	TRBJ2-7	TGTGCCACCGGAATGAACGAGCAGTACTTC	CATGMNEQYF
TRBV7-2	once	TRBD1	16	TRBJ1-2	TGTGCCAGCAGCCCAGGGACAGAGCTCGCTAACTATGGCTACACCTTC	CASSPGTELANYGYTF
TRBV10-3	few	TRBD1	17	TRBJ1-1	TGTGCCATCAGACCCAGGACAGGGTGGTCGGGGAACACTGAAGCTTTCTTT	CAIRPRTGWSGNTEAFF
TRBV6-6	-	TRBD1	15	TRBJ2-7	TGTTCCAGCAGTTCCTTCGGACAGGGAAACTACGAGCAGTACTTC	CSSSSFGQGNYEQYF
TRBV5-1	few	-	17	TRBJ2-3	TGCGCCAGCAGCTTGGACCCGGGACTGCCAAGCACAGATACGCAGTATTTT	CASSLDPGLPSTDTQYF
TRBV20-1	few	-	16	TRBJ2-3	TGCAGTGCTAGAGATGAATGGCCCCGGGGCACAGATACGCAGTATTTT	CSARDEWPRGTDTQYF
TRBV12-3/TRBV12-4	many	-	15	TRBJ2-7	TGTGCCAGCAGCCCTCCCGGGGGATTCACCTACGAGCAGTACTTC	CASSPPGGFTYEQYF
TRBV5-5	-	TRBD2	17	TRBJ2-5	TGTGCCAGCAGCTTGGAGGCTAGCGGGAGGGCCTGGAAGACCCAGTACTTC	CASSLEASGRAWKTQYF
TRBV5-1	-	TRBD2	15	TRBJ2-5	TGCGCCAGCAGCATTAGCGGGGGGCCTCTCAATGAGCAGTACTTC	CASSISGGPLNEQYF
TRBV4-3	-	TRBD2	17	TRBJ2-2	TGCGCCAGCAGCCAAGATCTAGCGGGGGACGACACCGGGGAGCTGTTTTTT	CASSQDLAGDDTGELFF
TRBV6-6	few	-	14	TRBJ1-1	TGTGCCAGCAGCTGGGCAGGTTCGAACACTGAAGCTTTCTTT	CASSWAGSNTEAFF
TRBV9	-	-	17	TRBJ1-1	TGTGCCAGCAGCCCATATGGAGATCCCTCACCGAACACTGAAGCTTTCTTT	CASSPYGDPSPNTEAFF
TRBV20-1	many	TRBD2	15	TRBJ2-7	TGCAGTGCTTACCAGAGTAGCGGGGGGGCCCACGAGCAGTACTTC	CSAYQSSGGAHEQYF
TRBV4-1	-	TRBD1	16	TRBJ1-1	TGCGCCAGCAGCCAAGTAGCGACAGGGGGCTGGACTGAAGCTTTCTTT	CASSQVATGGWTEAFF
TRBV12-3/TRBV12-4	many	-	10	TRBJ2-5	TGTGCCAGTGGTGCGGAGACCCAGTACTTC	CASGAETQYF
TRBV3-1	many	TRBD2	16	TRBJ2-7	TGTGCCAGCAGCCAAGGGCGTTCAGCGGGGGGCTACGAGCAGTACTTC	CASSQGRSAGGYEQYF
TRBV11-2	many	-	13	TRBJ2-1	TGTGCCAGCAGCTTAGCTAGTAACTATGAGCAGTTCTTC	CASSLASNYEQFF
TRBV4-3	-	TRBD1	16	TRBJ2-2	TGCGCCAGCAGCCCCTCGGGGACAGGGAACACCGGGGAGCTGTTTTTT	CASSPSGTGNTGELFF
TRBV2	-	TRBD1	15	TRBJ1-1	TGTGCCAGCAGTAGGGCAGGGGGCACGAACACTGAAGCTTTCTTT	CASSRAGGTNTEAFF
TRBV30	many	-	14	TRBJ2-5	TGTGCCTGGAGTGTAATAAGGGGCTCGGAGACCCAGTACTTC	CAWSVIRGSETQYF
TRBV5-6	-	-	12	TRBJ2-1	TGTACCAGCAGCTTTCTAATGTATGAGCAGTTCTTC	CTSSFLMYEQFF
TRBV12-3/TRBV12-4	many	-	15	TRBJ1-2	TGTGCCAGCAGTTTAAGGGTTGGACACATCTATGGCTACACCTTC	CASSLRVGHIYGYTF
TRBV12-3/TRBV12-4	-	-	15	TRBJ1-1	TGTGCCAGCCTCCAAGCCCGGGTGGGGAACACTGAAGCTTTCTTT	CASLQARVGNTEAFF
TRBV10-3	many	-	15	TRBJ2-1	TGTGCCATCAGTGAGGAAGGGAGCTCCTACAATGAGCAGTTCTTC	CAISEEGSSYNEQFF
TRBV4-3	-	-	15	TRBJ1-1	TGCGCCAGCAGCCAAGATCGGTTGGTGAACACTGAAGCTTTCTTT	CASSQDRLVNTEAFF
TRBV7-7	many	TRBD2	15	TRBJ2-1	TGTGCTAGCAGCTTGAGCGGGGGGACCTACAATGAGCAGTTCTTC	CASSLSGGTYNEQFF
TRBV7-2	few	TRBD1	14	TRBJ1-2	TGTGCCAGCAGCCCCAAGACAGGGGGCGGTGGCTACACCTTC	CASSPKTGGGGYTF
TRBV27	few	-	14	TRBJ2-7	TGTGCCAGCAGCCCGGGACGGGGTACCTACGAGCAGTACTTC	CASSPGRGTYEQYF
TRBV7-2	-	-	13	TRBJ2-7	TGTGCCAGCGGCCCGGAGAAATACTACGAGCAGTACTTC	CASGPEKYYEQYF
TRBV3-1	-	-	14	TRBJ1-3	TGTGCCAGCAGCCAAGTTATTCCTGAAAACACCATATATTTT	CASSQVIPENTIYF
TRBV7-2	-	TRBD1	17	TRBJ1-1	TGTGCCAGCAGCCCATCCTTCGACAGGGACGATCTAGTTGAAGCTTTCTTT	CASSPSFDRDDLVEAFF
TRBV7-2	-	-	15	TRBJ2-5	TGTGCCAGCAGCTTAGAGGGGGGGAGGCGGGAGACCCAGTACTTC	CASSLEGGRRETQYF
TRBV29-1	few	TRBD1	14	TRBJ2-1	TGCAGCTCAAGAGGGACAGGGGTATACAATGAGCAGTTCTTC	CSSRGTGVYNEQFF
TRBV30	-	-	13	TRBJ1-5	TGTGCCTGGAGTGGGAACCCCAATCAGCCCCAGCATTTT	CAWSGNPNQPQHF
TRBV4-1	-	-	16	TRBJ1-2	TGCGCCAGCAGCCAACCCCAGGGTCCCCTTGGCTATGGCTACACCTTC	CASSQPQGPLGYGYTF
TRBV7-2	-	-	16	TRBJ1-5	TGTGCCAGCAGCCAAACTCAGGGAGGGGGCAATCAGCCCCAGCATTTT	CASSQTQGGGNQPQHF
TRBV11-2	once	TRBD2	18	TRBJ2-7	TGTGCCAGCAGCCCAGATCCTGTGTTAGCGGGGGGGTACAATGAGCAGTACTTC	CASSPDPVLAGGYNEQYF
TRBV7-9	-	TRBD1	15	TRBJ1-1	TGTGCCAGCAGCTGGACGACAGGGGAGAACACTGAAGCTTTCTTT	CASSWTTGENTEAFF
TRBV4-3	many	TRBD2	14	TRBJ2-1	TGCGCCAGCAGCCAAGCGGACGGGAGGAATGAGCAGTTCTTC	CASSQADGRNEQFF
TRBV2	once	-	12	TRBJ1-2	TGTGCCAGCAGCCCCGAGAGATATGGCTACACCTTC	CASSPERYGYTF
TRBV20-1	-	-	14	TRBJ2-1	TGCAGTGCTAGACGACGAGCGGGTGGGTATGAGCAGTTATTC	CSARRRAGGYEQLF
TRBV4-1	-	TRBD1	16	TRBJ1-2	TGCGCCAGCAGGCGGGATACAGGGGAGGTTTCCTATGGCTACACCTTC	CASRRDTGEVSYGYTF
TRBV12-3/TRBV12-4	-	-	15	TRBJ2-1	TGTGCCAGCATCTCAGGGGCTGGCGGGGTGGCAGAGCAGTTCTTC	CASISGAGGVAEQFF
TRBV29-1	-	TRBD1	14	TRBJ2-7	TGCAGCGTGCCGGGACAGGACGTAACCTACGAGCAGTACTTC	CSVPGQDVTYEQYF